A single sample is the source of the 27 T cell receptor beta chains below, sequenced in a study of shared clonotypes between healthy human individuals. TCRdb keeps only in-frame clones here, not all; method: immunoSEQ multiplex PCR. The data show over a million clones, roughly 80% seen once. Sequencing input: memory CD4+ T cells sorted from blood. Noted subset: CD45RA-negative fraction. The receptors shown here come from a man aged 18 to 29 in good health.

This clone was recorded a few times. Other DNA sequences in this specimen translate into the identical CDR3. The rearrangement links TRBV9 to TRBJ1-6, with D maybe TRBD1 (6 bases). The germline V gene encodes CDR1 SGDLS and CDR2 YYNGEE. Trimming took 3 bases from V and 0 from J, leaving 7 bases between them. There are 15 residues in the CDR3. The CDR3 is CASSEGGSYNSPLHF. CDR3 coding DNA: TGTGCCAGCAGCGAAGGGGGCTCCTATAATTCACCCCTCCACTTT.

CDR3 residues: CASSVQGGSGYTF. The CDR3, as DNA: TGTGCCAGCAGCGTACAGGGTGGAAGTGGCTACACCTTC. The chain joins TRBV7-2 to TRBJ1-2; tentatively, D is TRBD1 (6 bases). Between the trimmed V and J ends, which lost 5 bases and 7 bases, there was a span of 14 bases. Looked up from germline, CDR1 is SGHTA and CDR2 is FQGNSA. This CDR3 is 13 amino acids long.

This clone was seen at least ten times. This chain links TRBV2 with TRBJ2-2, with 12 nucleotides matching TRBD2. J lost 4 bases, V lost 6 bases, and 6 bases had no gene match. CDR3 size: 16 residues. CDR1 is SNHLY, CDR2 FYNNEI, per germline. Here the CDR3 reads CASRYLAGGLTGELFF. CDR3 bases: TGTGCCAGCAGATATCTAGCGGGGGGGCTCACCGGGGAGCTGTTTTTT.

The table lists this clone with a few counts. V usage is TRBV13 and J usage is TRBJ2-2, with D tentatively TRBD2 (6 bases). Germline CDR1 reads PRHDT; CDR2 reads FYEKMQ (reference sequence). V was pared by 1 base and J by 5 bases, with 8 bases between. The CDR3 covers 14 residues. CDR3 loop: CASSLAGGTGELFF. The CDR3 DNA is TGTGCCAGCAGCTTAGCCGGGGGTACCGGGGAGCTGTTTTTT.

The chain joins TRBV5-1 to TRBJ1-5; no clear D gene. Trimming removed 0 bases at V and 3 bases at J, with 10 bases between. The CDR3 has 15 amino acids. The germline gives CDR1 SGHRS, CDR2 YFSETQ. The CDR3 loop is CASSLDARNNQPQHF. The DNA of the CDR3 is TGCGCCAGCAGCTTGGATGCCAGGAACAATCAGCCCCAGCATTTT.

The chain links TRBV2 to TRBJ2-7; D unclear. The ends were cut back, 8 bases at V and 0 bases at J, with 11 bases in the middle. Germline V CDR1 and CDR2: SNHLY, FYNNEI. The CDR3 contains 13 residues. This chain's CDR3 is CASCQVYSYEQYF. The CDR3 DNA follows: TGTGCCAGCTGTCAGGTATACTCCTACGAGCAGTACTTC.

V is TRBV11-2 and J is TRBJ2-7; 10 bases are a match to TRBD1. This CDR3 spans 15 amino acids. The germline CDR1 and CDR2 sequences are SGHAT and FQNNGV. V trimming: 2 bases; J trimming: 6 bases; junction bases outside the gene matches: 7. For the CDR3, the DNA is TGTGCCAGCAGCTTAAGCGTAGGACAGGGGGTCGAGCAGTACTTC. Residues: CASSLSVGQGVEQYF.

This clone has a count of ten or more. Distinct nucleotide sequences in the sample also encode this CDR3. The gene calls are TRBV7-9 and TRBJ2-7; D not resolved. Between the trimmed V and J ends, which lost 2 bases and 1 base, there was a span of 6 bases. Per germline, CDR1 SEHNR and CDR2 FQNEAQ (reference sequence). The CDR3 runs to 13 residues. The CDR3 nucleotides read TGTGCCAGCAGCTTAATAGGATCCTACGAGCAGTACTTC. This codes for CASSLIGSYEQYF.

The J gene is TRBJ2-2, the V gene TRBV28; D not resolved. CDR1 is MDHEN and CDR2 is SYDVKM in the germline V gene. CDR3 length: 12 amino acids. The germline V and J ends were trimmed by 2 bases and 7 bases, with 5 bases remaining between them. The CDR3 DNA reads as TGTGCCAGCAGTTTAAGGGACGGGGAGCTGTTTTTT. It codes for CASSLRDGELFF.

V is TRBV11-3 and J is TRBJ2-1; TRBD2 matches 13 bases. This CDR3 has 15 amino acids. Trimming removed 5 bases from V and 5 bases from J; junction bases left unmatched: 3. CDR1 and CDR2 from the germline V gene are SGHNT and YENEEA. CDR3 nucleotides: TGTGCCAGCAGCACCGGGACTAGCGGGAACAATGAGCAGTTCTTC. It codes for CASSTGTSGNNEQFF.

This chain links TRBV30 with TRBJ2-3; 10 nucleotides line up with TRBD1. Germline CDR1 GTSNPN, CDR2 SVGIG (reference sequence). With 4 bases clipped from V and 3 bases from J, the junction kept 10 bases outside the gene matches. CDR3 length equals 16 residues. The chain's CDR3 is CAWNKARTGGTDTQYF. The CDR3 nucleotides are TGTGCCTGGAACAAAGCCCGGACAGGGGGGACAGATACGCAGTATTTT.

This chain links TRBV30 with TRBJ2-7; D not resolved. Per germline, CDR1 GTSNPN and CDR2 SVGIG (reference sequence). Trimming stripped 5 bases from V and 2 bases from J, with 13 bases between. The CDR3 totals 13 residues. CDR3 sequence reads: CAWSWQSTYEQYF. Here the CDR3 DNA reads TGTGCCTGGTCTTGGCAGAGCACCTACGAGCAGTACTTC.

The chain has TRBV4-2 and TRBJ2-3; 9 bases agree with TRBD2. J was trimmed by 2 bases and V by 4 bases; bases with no gene match: 13. CDR1 is LGHNA and CDR2 is YNFKEQ in the germline V gene. CDR3 size: 18 residues. CDR3 sequence (DNA): TGTGCCAGCAGCCGTCGAGACATAGCGGGGGAATACACAGATACGCAGTATTTT. It yields the protein CASSRRDIAGEYTDTQYF.

The chain joins TRBV6-6 to TRBJ1-5, with a weak D call TRBD1 (5 bases). From germline, CDR1 is MNHNY and CDR2 SVGAGI (reference sequence). Trimming took off 6 bases at V and 3 bases at J, with 15 bases between the two ends. The CDR3 totals 15 residues. The CDR3, as DNA: TGTGCCAGCAGCTTCGGGACGGTTGACAATCAGCCCCAGCATTTT. Encoded protein: CASSFGTVDNQPQHF.

The chain recombines TRBV5-6 with TRBJ2-3; possibly TRBD2 for D (6 bases). Trimming stripped 0 bases from V and 1 base from J, with 9 bases between. The CDR3 sequence is 15 residues long. Germline V CDR1 and CDR2: SGHDT, YYEEEE. The CDR3 DNA reads TGTGCCAGCAGCTTGGTTGGCGGGGGCACAGATACGCAGTATTTT. As protein: CASSLVGGGTDTQYF.

The rearrangement links TRBV29-1 to TRBJ1-1; D gene uncertain. The CDR3 consists of 11 residues. The germline V gene has CDR1 SQVTM and CDR2 ANQGSEA. The V gene lost 4 bases and the J gene lost 9 bases, with 12 bases spanning the gap. CDR3 sequence: CSVGESGKAFF. CDR3 bases: TGCAGCGTTGGAGAATCCGGAAAAGCTTTCTTT.

Concerning this clone: With only one base between it and a far larger clone, this is likely a read error. The chain has TRBV29-1 and TRBJ2-7; no clear D gene. Germline V gene data show CDR1 as SQVTM and CDR2 as ANQGSEA. CDR3 length: 11 residues. The CDR3 here is CGVERSYEQYF. Here the CDR3 DNA reads TGCGGCGTTGAGAGATCCTACGAGCAGTACTTC.

The chain recombines TRBV5-6 with TRBJ1-2; D gene unclear. The CDR3 has 14 residues. Trimming removed 4 bases at V and 8 bases at J, with 18 bases between. CDR1 SGHDT and CDR2 YYEEEE come from the germline V gene. The CDR3 reads CASSPGILGRGYTF. CDR3 nucleotides: TGTGCCAGCAGCCCGGGGATCCTAGGAAGGGGCTACACCTTC.

The rearrangement links TRBV29-1 to TRBJ2-3; no clear D gene. CDR1 and CDR2 from the germline V gene are SQVTM and ANQGSEA. V dropped 5 bases and J dropped 6 bases, with 6 bases sitting between them. This CDR3 has 10 amino acids. The CDR3 nucleotides read TGCAGCGTTTTCGAGGATACGCAGTATTTT. Its protein is CSVFEDTQYF.

The chain links TRBV6-5 to TRBJ1-6; D call uncertain. Germline V gene sequence: CDR1 MNHEY, CDR2 SVGAGI. V lost 2 bases and J lost 5, with 13 bases in between. The CDR3 totals 16 residues. The CDR3 bases are TGTGCCAGCAGTTACAAAATAGGGTCCAATAATTCACCCCTCCACTTT. It translates to CASSYKIGSNNSPLHF.

This clone occurred a few times. The chain uses TRBV6-5 and TRBJ2-2; D not certain. The CDR3 extends over 13 amino acids. Trimming left V 6 bases short and J 5 bases short, with 10 bases between. Germline V CDR1 and CDR2: MNHEY, SVGAGI. The CDR3 is CASRSDRTGELFF. The CDR3, as DNA: TGTGCCAGCAGATCGGACCGTACCGGGGAGCTGTTTTTT.

The genes are TRBV4-1 and TRBJ2-3, with 12 bases that match TRBD1. In germline, CDR1 is MGHRA, CDR2 YSYEKL. V shed 4 bases and J 1 base; nucleotides not matched to a gene: 6. There are 17 residues in the CDR3. The CDR3 sequence: CASSRSGTGGGTDTQYF. The DNA of the CDR3 is TGCGCCAGCAGCCGGTCGGGGACAGGGGGCGGCACAGATACGCAGTATTTT.

This clone was seen more than once but under ten times. This chain joins TRBV30 and TRBJ1-2, with D uncertain. The CDR3 length is 12 residues. V lost 0 bases and J lost 6, with 8 bases in between. Per the germline V gene, CDR1 is GTSNPN and CDR2 is SVGIG (reference sequence). CDR3 region: CAWSVNTNGYTF. Here the CDR3 DNA reads TGTGCCTGGAGTGTTAACACCAATGGCTACACCTTC.

The CDR3 bases are TGCGCCAGCAGCTTGGAGGGAAGGGTCCAAGAGACCCAGTACTTC. It specifies CASSLEGRVQETQYF. The rearrangement uses TRBV5-1 and TRBJ2-5; D gene ambiguous. The CDR3 is made up of 15 amino acids. V was pared by 0 bases and J by 1 base, with 10 bases between. Germline CDR1 is SGHRS and CDR2 is YFSETQ.

The V call is TRBV27, the J call TRBJ1-6; D is possibly TRBD1 (5 bases). The CDR3 covers 13 residues. V lost 2 bases and J 16 bases, leaving 15 bases between the germline ends. Germline CDR1 MNHEY, CDR2 SMNVEV (reference sequence). CDR3 region: CASSLSSSNRLHF. CDR3 sequence (DNA): TGTGCCAGCAGTTTAAGTAGTAGTAACAGGCTCCACTTT.

The chain combines TRBV5-4 with TRBJ1-2; tentatively, D is TRBD1 (5 bases). Germline V lookup: CDR1 SGHNT, CDR2 YYREEE (reference sequence). The CDR3 runs 16 residues. Trimming cost V 4 bases and J 8 bases, with 24 bases left between them. Here the CDR3 DNA reads TGTGCCAGCAGCCCGTCGCCGGGACGGAATTCTGACGGCTACACCTTC. Protein product: CASSPSPGRNSDGYTF.

Only a few counts were recorded for this clone. This sequence joins TRBV13 and TRBJ2-5; 15 bases agree with TRBD2. Germline V CDR1 and CDR2: PRHDT, FYEKMQ (reference sequence). J gave up 2 bases and V 1 base, and 2 bases lay outside the gene matches. This CDR3 has 17 amino acids. In nucleotides, the CDR3 is TGTGCCAGCAGCTTAGTTGGACTAGCGGGAGGGCAAGAGACCCAGTACTTC. Protein product: CASSLVGLAGGQETQYF. The whole variable domain, remainder taken from reference TRBV13 and TRBJ2-5, is AAGVIQSPRHLIKEKRETATLKCYPIPRHDTVYWYQQGPGQDPQFLISFYEKMQSDKGSIPDRFSAQQFSDYHSELNMSSLELGDSALYFCASSLVGLAGGQETQYFGPGTRLLVL.